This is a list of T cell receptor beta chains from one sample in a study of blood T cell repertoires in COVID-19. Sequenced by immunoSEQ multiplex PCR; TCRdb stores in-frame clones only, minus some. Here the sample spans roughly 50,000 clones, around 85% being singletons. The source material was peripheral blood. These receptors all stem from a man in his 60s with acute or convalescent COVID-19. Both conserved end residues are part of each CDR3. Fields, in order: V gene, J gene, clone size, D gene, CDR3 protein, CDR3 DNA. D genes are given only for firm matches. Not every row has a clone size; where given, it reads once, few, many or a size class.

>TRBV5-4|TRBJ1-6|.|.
CASSRQGSSYNSPLHF
TGTGCCAGCAGCCGGCAGGGGAGCTCCTATAATTCACCCCTCCACTTT
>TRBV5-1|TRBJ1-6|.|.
CASSRATGGSYNSPLHF
TGCGCCAGCAGCCGCGCCACGGGGGGCTCTTATAATTCACCCCTCCACTTT
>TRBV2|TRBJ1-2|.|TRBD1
CASDAGTGTQGVYGYTF
TGTGCCAGCGATGCCGGGACAGGGACGCAAGGGGTCTATGGCTACACCTTC
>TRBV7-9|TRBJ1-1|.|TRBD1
CASSRGQGLEAFF
TGTGCCAGCAGCCGGGGACAGGGACTTGAAGCTTTCTTT
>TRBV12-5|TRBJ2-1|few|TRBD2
CASGLVAGGARHEQFF
TGTGCTAGTGGTTTAGTAGCGGGAGGGGCCCGGCATGAGCAGTTCTTC
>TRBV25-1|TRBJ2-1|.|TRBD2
CASSELVGTSADNEQFF
TGTGCCAGCAGTGAATTAGTTGGGACTAGCGCCGACAATGAGCAGTTCTTC
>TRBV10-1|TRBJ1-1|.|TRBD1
CASSAGGSNTEAFF
TGCGCCAGCAGTGCAGGGGGCTCGAACACTGAAGCTTTCTTT
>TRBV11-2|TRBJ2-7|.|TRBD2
CASSPGVAGGGYEQYF
TGTGCCAGCAGCCCCGGGGTAGCGGGAGGCGGCTACGAGCAGTACTTC
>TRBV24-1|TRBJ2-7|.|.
CATSDSRRAGWEQYF
TGTGCCACCAGTGATAGCAGGAGGGCAGGGTGGGAGCAGTACTTC
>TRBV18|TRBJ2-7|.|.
CASSPGLVSYEQYF
TGTGCCAGCTCCCCCGGACTCGTTTCTTACGAGCAGTACTTC
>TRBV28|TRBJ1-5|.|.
CASSLPGAGVQPQHF
TGTGCCAGCAGCCTACCCGGAGCAGGGGTCCAGCCCCAGCATTTT
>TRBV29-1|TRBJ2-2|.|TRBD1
CSVEGRTGGAGGELFF
TGCAGCGTTGAAGGACGAACAGGGGGCGCGGGCGGGGAGCTGTTTTTT
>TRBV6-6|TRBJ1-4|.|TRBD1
CASSSTGGTNEKLFF
TGTGCCAGCAGTTCAACAGGGGGCACTAATGAAAAACTGTTTTTT
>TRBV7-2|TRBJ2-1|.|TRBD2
CASSLKPLAGEQFF
TGTGCCAGCAGCTTGAAGCCACTAGCGGGGGAGCAGTTCTTC
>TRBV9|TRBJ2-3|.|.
CASSESAGGADTQYF
TGTGCCAGCAGTGAGAGCGCGGGCGGTGCAGATACGCAGTATTTT
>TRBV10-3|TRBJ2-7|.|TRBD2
CAISAGGTSGSRNEQYF
TGTGCCATCAGTGCCGGTGGGACTAGCGGGAGTCGGAACGAGCAGTACTTC
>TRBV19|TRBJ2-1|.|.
CASTGKRERHEQFF
TGTGCCAGTACGGGGAAACGGGAGAGACATGAGCAGTTCTTC
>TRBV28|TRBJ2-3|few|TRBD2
CASSARGGPGDTQYF
TGTGCCAGCAGTGCTCGGGGGGGGCCTGGAGATACGCAGTATTTT
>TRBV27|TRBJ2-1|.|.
CASRQDRLGEQFF
TGTGCCAGCCGACAGGACCGTCTAGGGGAGCAGTTCTTC
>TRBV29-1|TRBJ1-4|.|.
CSVEETATNEKLFF
TGCAGCGTTGAAGAGACAGCAACTAATGAAAAACTGTTTTTT
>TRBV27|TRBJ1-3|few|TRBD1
CASRSTGGTGNTIYF
TGTGCCAGCAGGTCGACAGGGGGCACTGGAAACACCATATATTTT
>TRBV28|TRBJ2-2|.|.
CASSSPGAGELFF
TGTGCCAGCAGTTCACCCGGTGCCGGGGAGCTGTTTTTT
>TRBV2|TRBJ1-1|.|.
CASSPEYEAFF
TGTGCCAGCAGCCCCGAGTATGAAGCTTTCTTT
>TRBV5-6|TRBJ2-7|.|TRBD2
CASSTRLAGIFYEQYF
TGTGCCAGCAGCACAAGACTAGCGGGAATATTCTACGAGCAGTACTTC
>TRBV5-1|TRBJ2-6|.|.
CASSLIVGQASSGANVLTF
TGCGCCAGCAGCTTAATTGTTGGGCAGGCCAGCTCTGGGGCCAACGTCCTGACTTTC